This T cell receptor beta chain was recovered during a study of blood T cells in healthy people across ages. PCR was performed a second time for about 7 to 11 cycles using a sample-barcoded 5' primer and a J-beta primer mix. TCRdb fed the 5' RACE reads into MiXCR, producing one record per CDR3 protein. The sample shows over a million distinct CDR3 sequences, roughly 64% of them seen only once. The CDR3 has 15 amino acids. The V segment lost 1 base and the J segment 2 bases; nucleotides outside the gene matches: 3. Germline CDR1 is MNHEY and CDR2 is SMNVEV (reference sequence). The receptor was derived from a man younger than 35 in good health. The sequencing sample was made of blood. The rearrangement links TRBV27 to TRBJ2-3, with 7 bases lining up with TRBD2. CDR3 coding DNA: TGTGCCAGCAGTTTATATGGGGGGGACACAGATACGCAGTATTTT. This translates into CASSLYGGDTDTQYF.